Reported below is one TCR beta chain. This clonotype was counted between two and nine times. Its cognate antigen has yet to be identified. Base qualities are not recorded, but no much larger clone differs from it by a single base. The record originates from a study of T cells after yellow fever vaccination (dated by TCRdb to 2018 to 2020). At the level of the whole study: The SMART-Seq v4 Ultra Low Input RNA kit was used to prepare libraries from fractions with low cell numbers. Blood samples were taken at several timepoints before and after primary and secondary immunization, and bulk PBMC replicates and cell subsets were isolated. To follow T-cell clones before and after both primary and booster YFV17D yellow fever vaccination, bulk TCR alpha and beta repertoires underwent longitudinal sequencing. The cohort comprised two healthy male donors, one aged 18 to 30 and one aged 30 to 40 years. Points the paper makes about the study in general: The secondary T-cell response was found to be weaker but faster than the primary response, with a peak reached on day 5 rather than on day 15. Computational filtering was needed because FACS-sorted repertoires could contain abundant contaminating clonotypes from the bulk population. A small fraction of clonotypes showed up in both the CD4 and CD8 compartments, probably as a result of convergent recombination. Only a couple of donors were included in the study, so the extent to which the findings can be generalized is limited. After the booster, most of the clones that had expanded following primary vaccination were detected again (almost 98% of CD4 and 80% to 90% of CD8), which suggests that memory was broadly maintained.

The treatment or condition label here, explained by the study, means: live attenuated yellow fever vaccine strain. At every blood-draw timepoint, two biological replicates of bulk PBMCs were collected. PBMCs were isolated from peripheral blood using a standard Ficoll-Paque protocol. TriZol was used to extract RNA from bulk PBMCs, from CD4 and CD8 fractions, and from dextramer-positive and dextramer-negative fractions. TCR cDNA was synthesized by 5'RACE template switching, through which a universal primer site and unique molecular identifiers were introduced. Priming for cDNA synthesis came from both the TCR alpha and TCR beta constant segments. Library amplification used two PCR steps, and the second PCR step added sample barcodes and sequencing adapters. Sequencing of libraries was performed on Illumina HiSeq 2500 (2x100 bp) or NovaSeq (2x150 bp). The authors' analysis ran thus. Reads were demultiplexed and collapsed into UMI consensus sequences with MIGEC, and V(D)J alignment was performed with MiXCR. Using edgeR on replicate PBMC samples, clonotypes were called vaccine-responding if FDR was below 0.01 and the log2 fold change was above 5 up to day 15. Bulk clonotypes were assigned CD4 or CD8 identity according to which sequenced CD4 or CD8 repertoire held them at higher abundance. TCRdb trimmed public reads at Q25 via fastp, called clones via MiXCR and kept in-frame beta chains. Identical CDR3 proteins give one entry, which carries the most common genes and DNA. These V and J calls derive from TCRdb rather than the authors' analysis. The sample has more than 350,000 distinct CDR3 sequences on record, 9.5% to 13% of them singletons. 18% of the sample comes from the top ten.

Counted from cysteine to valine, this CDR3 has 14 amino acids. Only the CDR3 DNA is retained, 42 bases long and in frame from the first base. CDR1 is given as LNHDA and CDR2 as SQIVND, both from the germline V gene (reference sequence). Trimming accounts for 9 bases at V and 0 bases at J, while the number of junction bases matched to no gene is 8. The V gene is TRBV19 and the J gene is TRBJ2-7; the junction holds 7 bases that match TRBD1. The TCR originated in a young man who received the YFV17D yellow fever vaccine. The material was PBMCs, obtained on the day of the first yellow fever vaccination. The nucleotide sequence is TGTGCCAGCCGGGACAGCGGTTGCTCCTACGAGCAGTACGTC. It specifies CASRDSGCSYEQYV.